The sequence of this TCR beta chain was determined in a study of control samples from healthy donors and cancer patients. The CDR3 consists of 15 residues. With V trimmed by 3 bases and J by 9 bases, 6 bases remained unmatched. CDR1 and CDR2 (germline): MNHNS, SASEGT. Sequenced by immunoSEQ multiplex PCR; TCRdb stores in-frame clones only, minus some. The profile shows fewer than 200,000 clones, almost 90% of them singletons. V gene TRBV6-1 combines with J gene TRBJ1-6; 9 nucleotides match TRBD1. The sequenced sample was blood. The clonotype comes from a woman aged 25 to 39 in good health. CDR3 in DNA: TGTGCCAGCAGTGACGGGACAGGGTGGGCTTCACCCCTCCACTTT. It codes for CASSDGTGWASPLHF.